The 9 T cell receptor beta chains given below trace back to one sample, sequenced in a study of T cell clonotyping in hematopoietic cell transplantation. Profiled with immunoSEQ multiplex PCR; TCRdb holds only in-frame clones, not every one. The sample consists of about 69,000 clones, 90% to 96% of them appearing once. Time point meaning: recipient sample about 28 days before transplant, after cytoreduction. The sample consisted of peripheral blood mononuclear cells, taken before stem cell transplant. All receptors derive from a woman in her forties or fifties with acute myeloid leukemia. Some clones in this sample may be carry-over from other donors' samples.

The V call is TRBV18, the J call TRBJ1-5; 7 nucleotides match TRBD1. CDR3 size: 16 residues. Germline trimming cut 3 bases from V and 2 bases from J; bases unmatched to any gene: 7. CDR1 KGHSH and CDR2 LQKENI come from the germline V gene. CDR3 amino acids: CASSPTFGQGNQPQHF. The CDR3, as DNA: TGTGCCAGCTCACCTACATTTGGACAGGGCAATCAGCCCCAGCATTTT. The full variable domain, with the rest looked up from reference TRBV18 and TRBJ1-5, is NAGVMQNPRHLVRRRGQEARLRCSPMKGHSHVYWYRQLPEEGLKFMVYLQKENIIDESGMPKERFSAEFPKEGPSILRIQQVVRGDSAAYFCASSPTFGQGNQPQHFGDGTRLSIL.

CDR3 sequence: CSARARLADQETQYF. The DNA of the CDR3 is TGCAGCGCTCGGGCCCGGCTAGCGGACCAAGAGACCCAGTACTTC. This rearrangement joins TRBV29-1 to TRBJ2-5; 7 nucleotides align to TRBD2. CDR1 is SQVTM, CDR2 ANQGSEA, per germline. This CDR3 has 15 amino acids. The V gene end was trimmed by 7 bases and the J gene end by 0 bases; junction bases not matched to a gene: 11.

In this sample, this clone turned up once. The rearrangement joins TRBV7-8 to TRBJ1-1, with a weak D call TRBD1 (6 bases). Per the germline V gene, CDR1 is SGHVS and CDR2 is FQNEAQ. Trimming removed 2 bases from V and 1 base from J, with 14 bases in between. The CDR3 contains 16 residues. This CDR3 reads CASSLSVWTENTEAFF. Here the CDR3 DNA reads TGTGCCAGCAGCTTAAGCGTGTGGACAGAGAACACTGAAGCTTTCTTT.

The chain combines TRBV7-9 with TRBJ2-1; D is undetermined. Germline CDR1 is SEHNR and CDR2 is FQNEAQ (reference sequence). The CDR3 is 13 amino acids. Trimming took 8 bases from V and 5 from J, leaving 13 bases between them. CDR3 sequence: CASRWKLNNEQFF. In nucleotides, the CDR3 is TGTGCCAGCCGGTGGAAACTGAACAATGAGCAGTTCTTC.

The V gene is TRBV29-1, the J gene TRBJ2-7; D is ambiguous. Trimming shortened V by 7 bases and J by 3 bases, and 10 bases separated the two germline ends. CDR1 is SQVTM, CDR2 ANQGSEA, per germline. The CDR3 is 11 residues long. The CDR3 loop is CSARGVYEQYF. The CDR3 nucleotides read TGCAGCGCCCGTGGGGTCTACGAGCAGTACTTC.

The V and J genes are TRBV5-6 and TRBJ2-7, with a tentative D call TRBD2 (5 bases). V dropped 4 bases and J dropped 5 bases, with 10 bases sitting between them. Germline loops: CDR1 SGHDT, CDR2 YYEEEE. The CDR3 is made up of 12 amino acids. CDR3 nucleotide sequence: TGTGCCAGCAGCGGAGGTCGTAACGAGCAGTACTTC. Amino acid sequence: CASSGGRNEQYF. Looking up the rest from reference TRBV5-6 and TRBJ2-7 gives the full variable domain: DAGVTQSPTHLIKTRGQQVTLRCSPKSGHDTVSWYQQALGQGPQFIFQYYEEEERQRGNFPDRFSGHQFPNYSSELNVNALLLGDSALYLCASSGGRNEQYFGPGTRLTVT.

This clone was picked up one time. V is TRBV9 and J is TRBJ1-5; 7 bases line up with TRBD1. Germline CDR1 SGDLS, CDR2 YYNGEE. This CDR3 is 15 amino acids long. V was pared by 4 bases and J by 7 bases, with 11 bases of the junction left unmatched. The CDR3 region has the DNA TGTGCCAGCAGCACTGGGGAGGGGGCTTGGCAGCCCCAGCATTTT. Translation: CASSTGEGAWQPQHF.

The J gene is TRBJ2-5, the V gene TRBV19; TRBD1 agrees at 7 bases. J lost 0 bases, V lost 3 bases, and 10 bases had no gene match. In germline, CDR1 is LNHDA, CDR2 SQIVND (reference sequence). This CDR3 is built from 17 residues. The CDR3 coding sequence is TGTGCCAGTAGTATGGTCCTTGACAGGGTCCACCAAGAGACCCAGTACTTC. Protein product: CASSMVLDRVHQETQYF. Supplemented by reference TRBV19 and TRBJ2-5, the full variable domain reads DGGITQSPKYLFRKEGQNVTLSCEQNLNHDAMYWYRQDPGQGLRLIYYSQIVNDFQKGDIAEGYSVSREKKESFPLTVTSAQKNPTAFYLCASSMVLDRVHQETQYFGPGTRLLVL.

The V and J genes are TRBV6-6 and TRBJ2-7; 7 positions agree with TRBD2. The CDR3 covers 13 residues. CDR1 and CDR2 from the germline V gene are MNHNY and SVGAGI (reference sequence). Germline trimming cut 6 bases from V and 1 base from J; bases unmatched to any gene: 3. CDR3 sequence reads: CASRGGSSYEQYF. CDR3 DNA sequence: TGTGCCAGCAGGGGGGGGTCGTCCTACGAGCAGTACTTC.